Each of the 20 T cell receptor beta chains below was sequenced from the same sample in a study of blood T cell repertoires in COVID-19. Method: immunoSEQ multiplex PCR; TCRdb's copy keeps in-frame clones and lacks some. The profile covers fewer than 200,000 clones, with around nine tenths appearing a single time and under 15% taken by the ten largest. The sample consisted of peripheral blood. The receptors shown here come from an older woman with COVID-19, enrolled during active disease.

The J gene is TRBJ2-7, the V gene TRBV19, with 7 bases aligning to TRBD2. The CDR3 has 15 amino acids. Trimming removed 1 base from V and 0 bases from J; junction bases left unmatched: 3. Germline CDR1 LNHDA, CDR2 SQIVND (reference sequence). DNA for the CDR3: TGTGCCAGTAGTATAGTTGCGGGAGTCTCCTACGAGCAGTACTTC. It encodes CASSIVAGVSYEQYF. The variable domain in full, with the rest retrieved from reference TRBV19 and TRBJ2-7, is DGGITQSPKYLFRKEGQNVTLSCEQNLNHDAMYWYRQDPGQGLRLIYYSQIVNDFQKGDIAEGYSVSREKKESFPLTVTSAQKNPTAFYLCASSIVAGVSYEQYFGPGTRLTVT.

The gene calls are TRBV7-2 and TRBJ1-3, with D possibly being TRBD1 (5 bases). CDR1 and CDR2 (germline): SGHTA, FQGNSA. The CDR3 length is 14 residues. The V gene lost 6 bases and the J gene lost 2 bases, with 11 bases spanning the gap. The CDR3 region has the DNA TGTGCCAGCAGTTACCGGGGGGCTGGAAACACCATATATTTT. Translating gives CASSYRGAGNTIYF.

The gene calls are TRBV14 and TRBJ1-6, with no clear D. V was trimmed by 1 base and J by 7 bases, leaving 11 bases between them. In germline, CDR1 is SGHDN, CDR2 FVKESK. CDR3 size: 15 residues. CDR3 nucleotides: TGTGCCAGCAGCCAAGGAGGGAACCGAAATTCACCCCTCCACTTT. Its protein product is CASSQGGNRNSPLHF.

Here the CDR3 DNA reads TGTGCCAGCAGTTTATCGGGCGCGGGAAACTATGGCTACACCTTC. This gives the protein CASSLSGAGNYGYTF. This chain links TRBV28 with TRBJ1-2; no clear D gene. CDR1 and CDR2 (germline): MDHEN, SYDVKM. CDR3 length: 15 amino acids. V was shortened by 1 base and J by 2 bases, with 11 bases between the two germline ends.

The chain couples TRBV27 to TRBJ1-5; 7 bases are a match to TRBD1. Per germline, CDR1 MNHEY and CDR2 SMNVEV (reference sequence). This CDR3 region has 13 residues. The V and J ends lost 6 bases and 6 bases, in that order; junction bases with no gene match: 5. The CDR3 DNA follows: TGTGCCAGCAGGGAGGACAGGATTCAGCCCCAGCATTTT. As protein: CASREDRIQPQHF.

The chain employs TRBV10-3 and TRBJ1-2; 10 nucleotides match TRBD1. The V segment lost 7 bases and the J segment 5 bases; nucleotides outside the gene matches: 7. This CDR3 has 14 residues. Germline loops: CDR1 ENHRY, CDR2 SYGVKD. The CDR3 region has the DNA TGTGCCATCAACGGACAGGGGGAGGGTTATGGCTACACCTTC. Translated, it gives CAINGQGEGYGYTF.

The chain combines TRBV5-4 with TRBJ2-2, with D hard to call. The germline gives CDR1 SGHNT, CDR2 YYREEE (reference sequence). The germline V and J ends were trimmed by 0 bases and 3 bases, with 6 bases remaining between them. The CDR3 consists of 14 residues. CDR3 in amino acids: CASSLVSDTGELFF. CDR3 in DNA: TGTGCCAGCAGCTTGGTTTCTGACACCGGGGAGCTGTTTTTT.

This chain uses TRBV7-9 with TRBJ1-3; D remains ambiguous. V was trimmed by 5 bases and J by 4 bases, leaving 15 bases between them. The germline CDR1 and CDR2 sequences are SEHNR and FQNEAQ (reference sequence). CDR3 size: 15 residues. In DNA form, the CDR3 reads TGTGCCAGCAGCGCTACGATAGGACTGGGAAACACCATATATTTT. This sequence encodes CASSATIGLGNTIYF.

This clone was seen only once. The V call is TRBV7-3, the J call TRBJ1-5; no clear D. The germline V gene encodes CDR1 SGHTA and CDR2 FQGTGA. V lost 5 bases, J lost 8 bases, and 10 bases lay in between. CDR3 size: 12 residues. The CDR3: CASSQFGEPQHF. Here the CDR3 DNA reads TGTGCCAGCAGCCAGTTCGGAGAGCCCCAGCATTTT.

The chain has TRBV29-1 and TRBJ2-1; D is possibly TRBD1 (5 bases). The ends were cut back, 6 bases at V and 1 base at J, with 19 bases in the middle. CDR3 length: 16 residues. Germline values: CDR1 SQVTM, CDR2 ANQGSEA. CDR3 DNA sequence: TGCAGCGTAGTCCAGAAAACAGGCATTTCCTACAATGAGCAGTTCTTC. Its protein product is CSVVQKTGISYNEQFF.

The chain recombines TRBV7-2 with TRBJ2-5; D might be TRBD1 (6 bases). The V gene's germline CDR1 is SGHTA and CDR2 FQGNSA. V lost 2 bases to trimming and J lost 3 bases, with 13 bases between them. CDR3 size: 15 residues. CDR3 in amino acids: CASSLRGRGEETQYF. The CDR3 DNA is TGTGCCAGCAGCTTACGTGGCAGGGGTGAAGAGACCCAGTACTTC.

CDR3 nucleotide sequence: TGTGCCATCATGACGGGAGGGAACACAGATACGCAGTATTTT. As protein: CAIMTGGNTDTQYF. The V call is TRBV10-3, the J call TRBJ2-3; 8 nucleotides match TRBD2. CDR3 size: 14 residues. Germline loops: CDR1 ENHRY, CDR2 SYGVKD. With V trimmed by 7 bases and J by 2 bases, 5 bases remained unmatched.

The chain uses TRBV20-1 and TRBJ2-4; D is unclear. Germline V gene sequence: CDR1 DFQATT, CDR2 SNEGSKA (reference sequence). This CDR3 comprises 16 residues. The V end lost 3 bases, the J end lost 0 bases, and 15 bases lay between the germline ends. The CDR3 here is CSASSVSGLAKNIQYF. The CDR3 coding sequence is TGCAGTGCTAGTAGTGTCTCGGGTTTAGCCAAAAACATTCAGTACTTC.

V is TRBV5-4 and J is TRBJ1-4; D may be TRBD1 (5 bases). V lost 5 bases and J 3 bases, leaving 8 bases between the germline ends. This CDR3 has 13 amino acids. CDR1 SGHNT and CDR2 YYREEE come from the germline V gene (reference sequence). The CDR3 DNA reads as TGTGCCAGCAGTTTAGGGGCTAATGAAAAACTGTTTTTT. Translation: CASSLGANEKLFF.

The chain uses TRBV5-6 and TRBJ2-2; 7 bases agree with TRBD1. J gave up 2 bases and V 5 bases, and 12 bases lay outside the gene matches. The germline CDR1 and CDR2 sequences are SGHDT and YYEEEE. The CDR3 extends over 17 amino acids. The CDR3 loop is CASRQQGSPLNTGELFF. CDR3 in DNA: TGTGCCAGCAGGCAACAGGGGTCCCCTTTAAACACCGGGGAGCTGTTTTTT.

This chain uses TRBV28 with TRBJ2-1; 8 bases are shared with TRBD2. CDR1 MDHEN and CDR2 SYDVKM come from the germline V gene. There are 13 residues in the CDR3. J gave up 9 bases and V 8 bases, and 9 bases lay outside the gene matches. CDR3 nucleotide sequence: TGTGCCAGCGCAACGGGAGGGCGAACTGAGCAGTTCTTC. Residues: CASATGGRTEQFF.

The gene calls are TRBV5-4 and TRBJ2-1, with 10 bases matching TRBD1. CDR1 and CDR2 (germline): SGHNT, YYREEE (reference sequence). Losses at the gene ends were 0 bases for V and 6 bases for J; bases not matched to a gene: 3. This CDR3 spans 15 amino acids. CDR3 sequence reads: CASSLARTGGNEQFF. DNA for the CDR3: TGTGCCAGCAGCTTGGCTAGGACAGGGGGCAATGAGCAGTTCTTC.

This clone was observed a few times. V gene TRBV27 combines with J gene TRBJ2-7, with 15 bases lining up with TRBD2. Germline V CDR1 and CDR2: MNHEY, SMNVEV (reference sequence). This CDR3 has 19 residues. V shed 9 bases and J 0 bases; nucleotides not matched to a gene: 15. CDR3 DNA: TGTGCCAGGGCGACCGGCGGACTAGCGGGAGGGGCGAGCTCCTACGAGCAGTACTTC. It yields the protein CARATGGLAGGASSYEQYF.

V is TRBV30 and J is TRBJ1-6, with 8 bases that match TRBD1. The ends lost 3 bases at V and 1 base at J; junction bases unmatched: 8. This CDR3 is 17 amino acids long. CDR1 and CDR2 from the germline V gene are GTSNPN and SVGIG (reference sequence). The CDR3 DNA reads as TGTGCCTGGAGCAGAGACAGGGGAGGGTCCTATAATTCACCCCTCCACTTT. Translating it yields CAWSRDRGGSYNSPLHF.

The chain uses TRBV19 and TRBJ1-2, with a weak D call TRBD1 (6 bases). Trimming removed 6 bases from V and 6 bases from J, with 20 bases in between. The CDR3 has 15 residues. The germline gives CDR1 LNHDA, CDR2 SQIVND (reference sequence). CDR3 DNA: TGTGCCAGTAGCACGGGGGGGGGCTTAAAGGATGGCTACACCTTC. Protein sequence: CASSTGGGLKDGYTF. The full variable domain, with the rest looked up from reference TRBV19 and TRBJ1-2, is DGGITQSPKYLFRKEGQNVTLSCEQNLNHDAMYWYRQDPGQGLRLIYYSQIVNDFQKGDIAEGYSVSREKKESFPLTVTSAQKNPTAFYLCASSTGGGLKDGYTFGSGTRLTVV.